This T cell receptor beta chain is drawn from a study of STAT5B mutations in CD4+ large granular lymphocyte leukemia. Libraries were prepared by immunoSEQ multiplex PCR; TCRdb keeps only in-frame clonotypes and omits some of them. The sample has roughly 36,000 clones; 69% are singletons. Germline V CDR1 and CDR2: MNHEY, SMNVEV (reference sequence). The ends lost 5 bases at V and 3 bases at J; junction bases unmatched: 15. The CDR3 runs 19 residues. The sequenced sample consisted of CD4+ T cells from blood buffy coats. The chain employs TRBV27 and TRBJ1-6; 8 nucleotides match TRBD1. This receptor was taken from a human donor in good health. The CDR3 region is CASSPWEQGALGYNSPLHF. DNA of the CDR3: TGTGCCAGCAGTCCGTGGGAGCAGGGGGCGTTAGGCTATAATTCACCCCTCCACTTT.